A selection of T cell receptor beta chains follows, all from one sample in a study of tumor-infiltrating lymphocytes in localized non-small cell lung cancer. Assay used: immunoSEQ multiplex PCR; TCRdb lists only in-frame clones, some missing. The sample holds around 25,000 clones, about three fifths seen once. The sequencing sample was made of lung tumor tissue. These receptors originate from a human donor with non-small cell lung cancer. Each CDR3 is given with its conserved first and last residue. The D gene is left open where the match is weak. Part of the rows lack a size; the others show once, few, many or a class for expanded clones.

CDR3nt,CDR3aa,j_gene,d_gene,v_gene,abundance
TGTGCCAGCACCCAGAGTGGGGTGGGTCAGCCCCAGCATTTT,CASTQSGVGQPQHF,TRBJ1-5,NA,TRBV2,NA
TGTGCCAGCAGCCAAGATCGGGGGGACGGGGCCAACGTCCTGACTTTC,CASSQDRGDGANVLTF,TRBJ2-6,TRBD2,TRBV4-2,NA
TGTGCCAGTAGTACTGACATGAACCAAGAGACCCAGTACTTC,CASSTDMNQETQYF,TRBJ2-5,NA,TRBV19,NA
TGTGCCAGCAGCCCTAGCGGCGCGTACGAGCAGTACTTC,CASSPSGAYEQYF,TRBJ2-7,TRBD2,TRBV9,once
TGTGCCAGCAGCTTAACGGGAGGCACAGATACGCAGTATTTT,CASSLTGGTDTQYF,TRBJ2-3,NA,TRBV7-2,NA
TGTGCCAGCAGCAATACAGGGAGCTCCTACAATGAGCAGTTCTTC,CASSNTGSSYNEQFF,TRBJ2-1,NA,TRBV7-9,NA
TGTGCCAGCAGTTTCCTAAGGACAGGGGGCAATTACGAGCAGTACTTC,CASSFLRTGGNYEQYF,TRBJ2-7,TRBD1,TRBV27,NA
TGTGCCAGCAAGTCCGAGACAGAGTCCTACGAGCAGTACTTC,CASKSETESYEQYF,TRBJ2-7,NA,TRBV2,NA
TGCGCCAGCAGCGCCTGGACAGGGTCGGAGACCCAGTACTTC,CASSAWTGSETQYF,TRBJ2-5,TRBD1,TRBV5-1,NA
TGTGCCAGCAGCCCCCGCCTAGGGGGGACTGAAGCTTTCTTT,CASSPRLGGTEAFF,TRBJ1-1,NA,TRBV7-9,NA
TGCGCCAGCAGCTCGGGACAGGGGAACACTGAAGCTTTCTTT,CASSSGQGNTEAFF,TRBJ1-1,TRBD1,TRBV5-1,few
TGTGCCAGCGGAAATACTCACCAAGAGACCCAGTACTTC,CASGNTHQETQYF,TRBJ2-5,NA,TRBV19,NA
TGTGCCAGCAGCCGGGACGGATGGAACACTGAAGCTTTCTTT,CASSRDGWNTEAFF,TRBJ1-1,NA,TRBV7-9,few
TGTGCCACCGAGGGGGGCCAAAACATTCAGTACTTC,CATEGGQNIQYF,TRBJ2-4,NA,TRBV10-3,NA
TGTGCTAGTGGCTCATCCGGACTAGCCTTCGGCGATGAGCAGTTCTTC,CASGSSGLAFGDEQFF,TRBJ2-1,TRBD2,TRBV12-5,NA
TGCAGCGTTCATAGCAATGAGCAGTTCTTC,CSVHSNEQFF,TRBJ2-1,NA,TRBV29-1,few
TGTGCCTGGGGACAGGGGAGCTCTGGGGCCAACGTCCTGACTTTC,CAWGQGSSGANVLTF,TRBJ2-6,TRBD1,TRBV30,NA
TGCGCCAGCAGCGGGGGGGGGACTAGCGGGATCTACGAGCAGTACTTC,CASSGGGTSGIYEQYF,TRBJ2-7,TRBD2,TRBV5-1,NA
TGTGCCAGTTCGCCGACAGGATACTCTGGAAACACCATATATTTT,CASSPTGYSGNTIYF,TRBJ1-3,NA,TRBV27,NA
TGTGCCAGCAGGTCCCAGGGAAACACTGAAGCTTTCTTT,CASRSQGNTEAFF,TRBJ1-1,NA,TRBV2,few
TGTGCCAGCCGCTTGGGCCAGGGTTATACCCAGCCCCAGCATTTT,CASRLGQGYTQPQHF,TRBJ1-5,NA,TRBV27,medium-sized
TGTGCCATCAGTGAGTCGACAGGGGCCTGGGGCTACACCTTC,CAISESTGAWGYTF,TRBJ1-2,TRBD1,TRBV10-3,once
TGTGCCAGCAGTGACGGGGGAACCACTGAAGCTTTCTTT,CASSDGGTTEAFF,TRBJ1-1,NA,TRBV2,NA
TGTGCCAGCAGCCAAGTAGGGCCAGCCTCTGGAAACACCATATATTTT,CASSQVGPASGNTIYF,TRBJ1-3,NA,TRBV14,once
TGTGCCAGCAGGACCGACAGGGGATCCTACAATGAGCAGTTCTTC,CASRTDRGSYNEQFF,TRBJ2-1,TRBD1,TRBV6-1,NA
TGTGCCAGCAGCGAGGGGGACAGGGGAGGAAATCAGCCCCAGCATTTT,CASSEGDRGGNQPQHF,TRBJ1-5,TRBD1,TRBV9,NA
TGTGCCTGGAGCATAAAAGCGGGAGTACGATACAATGAGCAGTTCTTC,CAWSIKAGVRYNEQFF,TRBJ2-1,TRBD2,TRBV30,NA
TGTGCCAGCAGTTTCGCAGGGGTCGCCCTCTACGAGCAGTACTTC,CASSFAGVALYEQYF,TRBJ2-7,NA,TRBV28,NA
TGTGCCAGCAGTGAAGCGCGACGGTTTCCTGGTGAGCAGTTCTTC,CASSEARRFPGEQFF,TRBJ2-1,NA,TRBV2,NA
TGTGCCAGCAGTCAGAACTTCGAGACCCAGTACTTC,CASSQNFETQYF,TRBJ2-5,NA,TRBV14,NA
TGTGCCAGCAGCTTAAATAGTTTTCCAGATACGCAGTATTTT,CASSLNSFPDTQYF,TRBJ2-3,NA,TRBV7-3,NA
TGTGCCAGCAGTGAAATGTGGGGGGTCACTGAAGCTTTCTTT,CASSEMWGVTEAFF,TRBJ1-1,NA,TRBV6-1,NA
TGTGCCAGTAGTACCCCCTTTGGCGGGAGAGGGGAGACCCAGTACTTC,CASSTPFGGRGETQYF,TRBJ2-5,TRBD2,TRBV19,NA
TGTGCCAGCCAGTCACAGGGATGGTACGAGCAGTACTTC,CASQSQGWYEQYF,TRBJ2-7,NA,TRBV6-1,NA
TGTGCCAGCAGCTATAGCGGGAGAGCCTACGAGCAGTACTTC,CASSYSGRAYEQYF,TRBJ2-7,TRBD2,TRBV6-1,few
TGTGCCAGCAGCTTAGACACTTGGAACACTGAAGCTTTCTTT,CASSLDTWNTEAFF,TRBJ1-1,NA,TRBV5-5,few
TGTGCCAGCAGTTTCTATTCGACGGGGTACGAGCAGTACTTC,CASSFYSTGYEQYF,TRBJ2-7,NA,TRBV6-5,NA
TGTGCCAGCAGCTGGGGGAAGTCCTCACCCTCCTACGAGCAGTACTTC,CASSWGKSSPSYEQYF,TRBJ2-7,NA,TRBV7-9,few
TGTGCCAGCTCACTGGACTTACCCTACGAGCAGTACTTC,CASSLDLPYEQYF,TRBJ2-7,NA,TRBV18,few
TGTGCCAGTCGAACAGGGGTGGATCAGCCCCAGCATTTT,CASRTGVDQPQHF,TRBJ1-5,TRBD1,TRBV19,NA
TGTGCCGGTGACTCTGGCTACACCTTC,CAGDSGYTF,TRBJ1-2,NA,TRBV7-9,once
TGTGCCAGTGAGACAGGGGGTCGAGAGACCCAGTACTTC,CASETGGRETQYF,TRBJ2-5,TRBD1,TRBV18,once
TGTGCCAGCAGTTACCCCAGGGTTCAGGCCTACGAGCAGTACTTC,CASSYPRVQAYEQYF,TRBJ2-7,NA,TRBV6-5,NA